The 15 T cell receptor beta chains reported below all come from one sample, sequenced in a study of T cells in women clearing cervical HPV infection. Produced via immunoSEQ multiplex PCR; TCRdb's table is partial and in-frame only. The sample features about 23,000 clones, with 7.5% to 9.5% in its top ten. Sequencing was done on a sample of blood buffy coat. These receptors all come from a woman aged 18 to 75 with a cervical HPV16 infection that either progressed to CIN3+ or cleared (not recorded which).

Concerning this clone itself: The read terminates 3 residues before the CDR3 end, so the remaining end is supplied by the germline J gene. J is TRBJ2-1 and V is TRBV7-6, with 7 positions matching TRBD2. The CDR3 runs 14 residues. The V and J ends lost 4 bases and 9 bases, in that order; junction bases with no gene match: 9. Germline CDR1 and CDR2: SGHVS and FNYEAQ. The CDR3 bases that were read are TGTGCCAGCAGCTCCGCGGGGGTAGGTAGTGAG. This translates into CASSSAGVGSE. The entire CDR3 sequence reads CASSSAGVGSEQFF. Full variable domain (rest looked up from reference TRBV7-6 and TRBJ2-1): GAGVSQSPRYKVTKRGQDVALRCDPISGHVSLYWYRQALGQGPEFLTYFNYEAQQDKSGLPNDRFSAERPEGSISTLTIQRTEQRDSAMYRCASSSAGVGSEQFFGPGTRLTVL.

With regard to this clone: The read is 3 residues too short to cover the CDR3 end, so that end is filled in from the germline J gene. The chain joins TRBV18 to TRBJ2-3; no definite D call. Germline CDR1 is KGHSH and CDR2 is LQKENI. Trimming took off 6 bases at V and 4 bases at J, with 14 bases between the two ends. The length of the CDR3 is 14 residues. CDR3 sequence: CASSPGGRADTQYF. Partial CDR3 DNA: TGTGCCAGCTCGCCTGGCGGCCGGGCAGATACG.

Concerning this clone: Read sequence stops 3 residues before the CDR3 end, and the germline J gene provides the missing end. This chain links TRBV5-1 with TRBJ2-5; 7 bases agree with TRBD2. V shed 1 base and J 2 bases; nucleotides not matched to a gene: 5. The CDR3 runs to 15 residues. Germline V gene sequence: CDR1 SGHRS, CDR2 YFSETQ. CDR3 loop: CASSLPLAEQETQYF. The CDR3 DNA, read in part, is TGCGCCAGCAGCTTGCCCCTAGCGGAGCAAGAGACC.

The part of the CDR3 DNA that was read is TGTGCCAGCAGCTTAGTCTCTAGCCGCTCAGATACG. The encoded protein is CASSLVSSRSDT. The entire CDR3 protein reads CASSLVSSRSDTQYF. This chain connects TRBV7-2 to TRBJ2-3, with D perhaps matching TRBD2 (5 bases). The read terminates 3 residues before the CDR3 end, so the remaining end is supplied by the germline J gene. This CDR3 contains 15 residues. Deletions cut 1 base from V and 4 bases from J, with 12 bases between. Germline values: CDR1 SGHTA, CDR2 FQGNSA.

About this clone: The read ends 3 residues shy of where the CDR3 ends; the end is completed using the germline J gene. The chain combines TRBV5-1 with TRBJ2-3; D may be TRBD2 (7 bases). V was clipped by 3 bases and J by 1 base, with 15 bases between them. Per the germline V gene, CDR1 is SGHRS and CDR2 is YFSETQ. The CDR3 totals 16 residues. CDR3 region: CASSSGGLAGTDTQYF. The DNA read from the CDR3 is TGCGCCAGCAGCTCGGGGGGCCTAGCGGGCACAGATACG.

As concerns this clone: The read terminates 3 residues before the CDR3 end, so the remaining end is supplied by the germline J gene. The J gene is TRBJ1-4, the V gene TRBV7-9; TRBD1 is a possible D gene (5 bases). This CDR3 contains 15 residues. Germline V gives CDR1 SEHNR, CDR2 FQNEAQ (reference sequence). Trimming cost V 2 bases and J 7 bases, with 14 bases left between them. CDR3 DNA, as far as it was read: TGTGCCAGCAGCTTACTGGGGCAATGGGCTGAAAAA. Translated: CASSLLGQWAEK. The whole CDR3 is CASSLLGQWAEKLFF.

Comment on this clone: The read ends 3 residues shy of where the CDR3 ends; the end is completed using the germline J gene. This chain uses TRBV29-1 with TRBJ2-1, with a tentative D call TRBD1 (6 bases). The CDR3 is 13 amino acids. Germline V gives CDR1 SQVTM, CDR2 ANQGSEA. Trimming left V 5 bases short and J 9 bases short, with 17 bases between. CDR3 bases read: TGCAGCGTTCAACAGGGTGGAACGAGTGAG. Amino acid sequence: CSVQQGGTSE. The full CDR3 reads CSVQQGGTSEQFF.

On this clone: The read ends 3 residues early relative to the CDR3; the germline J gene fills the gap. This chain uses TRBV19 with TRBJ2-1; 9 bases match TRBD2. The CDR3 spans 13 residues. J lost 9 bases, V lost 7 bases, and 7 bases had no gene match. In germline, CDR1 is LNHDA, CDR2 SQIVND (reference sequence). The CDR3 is CASTPSGISEQFF. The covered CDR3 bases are TGTGCCAGTACCCCTAGCGGGATTAGTGAG.

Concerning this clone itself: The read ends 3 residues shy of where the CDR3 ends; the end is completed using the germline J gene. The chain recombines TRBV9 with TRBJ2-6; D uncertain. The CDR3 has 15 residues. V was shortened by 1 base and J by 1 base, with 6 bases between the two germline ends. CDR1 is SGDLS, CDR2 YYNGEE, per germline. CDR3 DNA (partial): TGTGCCAGCAGCGTATTCAGGTCTGGGGCCAACGTC. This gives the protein CASSVFRSGANV. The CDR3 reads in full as CASSVFRSGANVLTF.

The CDR3: CASSGGTDNYGYTF. The covered CDR3 bases are TGTGCCAGTTCAGGGGGGACTGATAACTATGGC. This rearrangement joins TRBV2 to TRBJ1-2; 7 bases are a match to TRBD1. The sequenced fragment ends 3 residues before the CDR3 boundary, so the rest is inferred from the germline J gene. This CDR3 region has 14 residues. Germline values: CDR1 SNHLY, CDR2 FYNNEI. After removal of 9 bases from V and 1 base from J, the junction contained 8 bases not matched to a gene.

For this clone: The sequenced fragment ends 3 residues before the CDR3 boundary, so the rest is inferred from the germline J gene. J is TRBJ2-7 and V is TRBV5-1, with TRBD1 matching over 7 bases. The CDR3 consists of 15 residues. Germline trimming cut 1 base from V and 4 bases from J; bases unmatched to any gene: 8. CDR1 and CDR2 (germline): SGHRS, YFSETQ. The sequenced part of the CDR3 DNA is TGCGCCAGCAGCTTGACAGGGGCCCTATGGTACGAG. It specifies CASSLTGALWYE. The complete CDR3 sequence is CASSLTGALWYEQYF.

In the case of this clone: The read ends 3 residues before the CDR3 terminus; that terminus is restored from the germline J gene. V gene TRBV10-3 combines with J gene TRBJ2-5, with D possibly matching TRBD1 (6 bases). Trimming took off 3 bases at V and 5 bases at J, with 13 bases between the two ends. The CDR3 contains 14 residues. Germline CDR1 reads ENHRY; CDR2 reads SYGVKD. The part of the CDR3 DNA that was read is TGTGCCATCAGTGAAAGTCAGGGGCGGGAGACC. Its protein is CAISESQGRET. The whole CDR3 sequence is CAISESQGRETQYF.

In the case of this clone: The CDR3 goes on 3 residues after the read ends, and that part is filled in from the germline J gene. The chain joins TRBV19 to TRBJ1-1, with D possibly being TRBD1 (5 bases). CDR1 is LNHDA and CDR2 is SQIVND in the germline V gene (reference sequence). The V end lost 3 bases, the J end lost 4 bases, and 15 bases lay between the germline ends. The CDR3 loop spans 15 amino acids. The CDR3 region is CASSIVGGVSTEAFF. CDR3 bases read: TGTGCCAGTAGTATTGTCGGGGGGGTCTCCACTGAA.

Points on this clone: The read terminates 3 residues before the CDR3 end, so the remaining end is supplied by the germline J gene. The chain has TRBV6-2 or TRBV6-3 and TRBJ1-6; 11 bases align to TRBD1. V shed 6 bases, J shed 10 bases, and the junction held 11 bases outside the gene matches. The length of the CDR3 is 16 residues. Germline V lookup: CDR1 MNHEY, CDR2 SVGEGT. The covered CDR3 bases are TGTGCCAGCAGCATGCCCCGGACAGGGGGCTTGTCACCC. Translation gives CASSMPRTGGLSP. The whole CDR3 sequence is CASSMPRTGGLSPLHF.

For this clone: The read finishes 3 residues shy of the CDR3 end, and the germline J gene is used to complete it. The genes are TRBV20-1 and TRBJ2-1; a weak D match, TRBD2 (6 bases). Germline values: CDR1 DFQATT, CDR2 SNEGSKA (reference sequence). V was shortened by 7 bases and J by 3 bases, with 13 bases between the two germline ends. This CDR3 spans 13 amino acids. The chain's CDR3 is CSGSGTGYNEQFF. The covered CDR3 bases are TGCAGTGGGTCGGGGACTGGCTACAATGAG.